The 15 T cell receptor beta chains listed next were all sequenced from one sample in a study of radiotherapy plus CTLA-4 blockade in lung cancer. TCRdb's copy holds only in-frame clones and misses some; the assay was immunoSEQ multiplex PCR. Here the sample spans roughly 66,000 clones, about 83% being singletons. The sample consisted of peripheral blood, taken from a patient treated with radiotherapy plus ipilimumab. These receptors originate from a human donor with non-small cell lung cancer who had a partial response to radiotherapy plus ipilimumab.

The chain links TRBV27 to TRBJ2-7; 9 bases are a match to TRBD1. The CDR3 has 13 amino acids. Germline assignment: CDR1 MNHEY and CDR2 SMNVEV (reference sequence). The junction had 9 bases not matched to a gene; V was cut back by 3 bases and J by 12 bases. The CDR3 bases are TGTGCCAGCAGTTTTGTTAGGGGGACAGGGTGGTACTTC. This sequence encodes CASSFVRGTGWYF.

The genes are TRBV5-4 and TRBJ2-1; 13 nucleotides agree with TRBD2. This CDR3 region has 16 residues. The ends lost 4 bases at V and 4 bases at J; junction bases unmatched: 5. Germline loops: CDR1 SGHNT, CDR2 YYREEE (reference sequence). In nucleotides, the CDR3 is TGTGCCAGCAGCCCTCGGACTAGCGGGAGTTACAATGAGCAGTTCTTC. Translated: CASSPRTSGSYNEQFF.

V usage is TRBV7-2 and J usage is TRBJ1-1; weak D call: TRBD1 (6 bases). Trimming pared 7 bases from V and 2 bases from J, leaving 14 bases between. Germline V lookup: CDR1 SGHTA, CDR2 FQGNSA. This CDR3 contains 14 residues. CDR3 DNA: TGTGCCAGCACCCCCGAGGGACACAACACTGAAGCTTTCTTT. Its protein is CASTPEGHNTEAFF.

With respect to this clone: Germline is not matched at one junction end, which may reflect a read error. The chain carries TRBV29-1 and TRBJ2-1; 13 positions agree with TRBD2. Germline CDR1 is SQVTM and CDR2 is ANQGSEA. This CDR3 contains 19 residues. CDR3 bases: TGCAGCGTTGACGGGAGAATACAACGACCCGGGACTAGCGGGAAAGTGCAGCTCTTC. It translates to CSVDGRIQRPGTSGKVQLF.

This chain links TRBV9 with TRBJ2-1; 8 bases are shared with TRBD2. Trimming at V came to 4 bases and at J to 0 bases, leaving 6 bases not matched to a gene. CDR1 and CDR2 (germline): SGDLS, YYNGEE. This CDR3 has 16 residues. The CDR3 region has the DNA TGTGCCAGCAGCCCAACCGGGACTAGCTCCTACAATGAGCAGTTCTTC. Translation gives CASSPTGTSSYNEQFF.

V gene TRBV2 combines with J gene TRBJ2-1; 14 bases match TRBD2. In germline, CDR1 is SNHLY, CDR2 FYNNEI. The CDR3 is made up of 16 amino acids. V shed 10 bases and J 9 bases; nucleotides not matched to a gene: 14. CDR3 sequence: CATRSGTSGRNGEQFF. The DNA of the CDR3 is TGTGCCACCAGATCCGGGACTAGCGGGAGAAACGGTGAGCAGTTCTTC.

The chain couples TRBV5-4 to TRBJ2-7; TRBD1 aligns across 10 bases. The germline V gene encodes CDR1 SGHNT and CDR2 YYREEE (reference sequence). This CDR3 region has 15 residues. Unmatched junction bases numbered 7, after V lost 3 bases and J lost 4 bases. CDR3 DNA: TGTGCCAGCAGCTCACCCGGGACAGGGGCGTACGAGCAGTACTTC. It translates to CASSSPGTGAYEQYF.

The chain recombines TRBV18 with TRBJ2-3, with TRBD2 identical over 12 bases. Germline assignment: CDR1 KGHSH and CDR2 LQKENI. Unmatched junction bases numbered 4, after V lost 3 bases and J lost 9 bases. This CDR3 is 14 amino acids long. As DNA, the CDR3 is TGTGCCAGCTCACCGGCTAGCGGGAGGGGCACGCAGTATTTT. As protein: CASSPASGRGTQYF.

The gene calls are TRBV7-2 and TRBJ2-1, with D unresolved. Germline CDR1 is SGHTA and CDR2 is FQGNSA. This CDR3 comprises 14 residues. The V and J ends lost 5 bases and 0 bases respectively, with 8 bases between them. CDR3 residues: CASSPSSSYNEQFF. CDR3 DNA: TGTGCCAGCAGCCCGTCCAGCTCCTACAATGAGCAGTTCTTC.

This chain links TRBV28 with TRBJ1-1; 7 nucleotides line up with TRBD1. CDR3 length equals 13 residues. V trimming: 7 bases; J trimming: 5 bases; junction bases outside the gene matches: 7. CDR1 is MDHEN and CDR2 is SYDVKM in the germline V gene. DNA of the CDR3: TGTGCCAGCAACCTCCCAGGGGGAACTGAAGCTTTCTTT. It is translated as CASNLPGGTEAFF.

This clone is a singleton in its sample. The rearrangement uses TRBV28 and TRBJ1-4; 7 nucleotides line up with TRBD1. Germline V gene lookup returns CDR1 MDHEN and CDR2 SYDVKM. The CDR3 contains 15 residues. The V gene end was trimmed by 5 bases and the J gene end by 7 bases; junction bases not matched to a gene: 10. For the CDR3, the DNA is TGTGCCAGCAGTCCCTGGACAGGAGACTTTGAAAAACTGTTTTTT. The encoded protein is CASSPWTGDFEKLFF.

The chain combines TRBV5-1 with TRBJ1-5, with D perhaps TRBD1 (5 bases). The CDR3 spans 14 residues. The germline V gene has CDR1 SGHRS and CDR2 YFSETQ. Trimming left V 0 bases short and J 1 base short, with 5 bases between. The CDR3 coding sequence is TGCGCCAGCAGCTTGGAGGGGAGCAATCAGCCCCAGCATTTT. This encodes CASSLEGSNQPQHF.

V and J are TRBV7-9 and TRBJ1-2; possibly TRBD1 for D (6 bases). The length of the CDR3 is 13 residues. Germline V gives CDR1 SEHNR, CDR2 FQNEAQ (reference sequence). The V and J ends lost 5 bases and 14 bases respectively, with 21 bases between them. CDR3 residues: CASSSRVEGDMTF. For the CDR3, the DNA is TGTGCCAGCAGCAGCAGGGTTGAGGGGGATATGACCTTC.

The CDR3 loop reads CAWSSTYSGNTIYF. The CDR3 DNA reads TGTGCCTGGAGTAGCACCTACTCTGGAAACACCATATATTTT. The chain is built from TRBV30 and TRBJ1-3; D not resolved. Deletions cut 2 bases from V and 0 bases from J, with 8 bases between. The CDR3 spans 14 residues. Looked up from germline, CDR1 is GTSNPN and CDR2 is SVGIG (reference sequence).

V and J are TRBV6-4 and TRBJ2-5; 7 bases are shared with TRBD1. The CDR3 runs to 17 residues. CDR1 and CDR2 from the germline V gene are MRHNA and SNTAGT. V was clipped by 7 bases and J by 0 bases; unmatched bases: 14. CDR3 sequence (DNA): TGTGCCAGCATCGCTTCCCGGGACAGACTGTACCAAGAGACCCAGTACTTC. It specifies CASIASRDRLYQETQYF.